This passage covers 16 T cell receptor beta chains from one sample sequenced in a study of blood T cells in healthy people across ages. It was with a sample-barcoded 5' primer and a J-beta primer mix that a second PCR of roughly 6 to 12 cycles was run. TCRdb re-called the 5' RACE reads with MiXCR, one entry per CDR3 protein. The sample yields about a million distinct CDR3 sequences, 48% seen once. Sample: blood. These TCRs come from a man aged 30 to 45 in good health.

The CDR3 sequence: CASSAGGASPLHF. The CDR3 coding sequence is TGTGCCAGCAGCGCGGGTGGGGCTTCACCCCTCCACTTT. V is TRBV9 and J is TRBJ1-6; a weak D match, TRBD1 (5 bases). Trimming pared 3 bases from V and 9 bases from J, leaving 10 bases between. CDR1 is SGDLS and CDR2 is YYNGEE in the germline V gene. This CDR3 is 13 amino acids long.

The chain uses TRBV5-1 and TRBJ2-1; D possibly corresponds to TRBD1 (6 bases). CDR3 size: 16 residues. Germline V gives CDR1 SGHRS, CDR2 YFSETQ. The V gene lost 0 bases and the J gene lost 2 bases, with 12 bases spanning the gap. The CDR3 DNA follows: TGCGCCAGCAGCTTGGAACCGACAGGAGCCTACAATGAGCAGTTCTTC. It is translated as CASSLEPTGAYNEQFF. The variable domain in full, with the rest retrieved from reference TRBV5-1 and TRBJ2-1, is KAGVTQTPRYLIKTRGQQVTLSCSPISGHRSVSWYQQTPGQGLQFLFEYFSETQRNKGNFPGRFSGRQFSNSRSEMNVSTLELGDSALYLCASSLEPTGAYNEQFFGPGTRLTVL.

V and J are TRBV9 and TRBJ2-1; D is ambiguous. The CDR3 consists of 12 residues. Trimming took off 2 bases at V and 4 bases at J, with 4 bases between the two ends. Germline assignment: CDR1 SGDLS and CDR2 YYNGEE. This CDR3 reads CASSVMYNEQFF. CDR3 in DNA: TGTGCCAGCAGCGTGATGTACAATGAGCAGTTCTTC.

This clonotype was found a few times. The V gene is TRBV27, the J gene TRBJ1-2, with 8 bases fitting TRBD1. The germline gives CDR1 MNHEY, CDR2 SMNVEV (reference sequence). V trimming: 0 bases; J trimming: 5 bases; junction bases outside the gene matches: 2. This CDR3 has 14 residues. The CDR3 bases are TGTGCCAGCAGTTTATCAGGGACAGGATATGGCTACACCTTC. Protein sequence: CASSLSGTGYGYTF.

This clonotype has only a few counts. The chain employs TRBV12-3 or TRBV12-4 and TRBJ2-1, with D unresolved. The CDR3 spans 13 residues. V lost 5 bases, J lost 8 bases, and 13 bases lay in between. CDR3 DNA: TGTGCCAGCAGTGCCCTTCTATTGGATGAGCAGTTCTTC. Amino acids: CASSALLLDEQFF.

As concerns this clonotype: Being one base from a much bigger clone, this may be a read error. The chain combines TRBV7-2 with TRBJ2-1; the match to TRBD2 covers 9 bases. The CDR3 consists of 15 residues. Germline CDR1 and CDR2: SGHTA and FQGNSA. The trim removed 5 bases at V and 10 bases at J, leaving 12 bases unmatched. The CDR3 is CASSPSGGIPYEQFF. The CDR3 DNA follows: TGTGCCAGCAGCCCCAGCGGGGGGATCCCCTACGAGCAGTTCTTC.

J is TRBJ2-7 and V is TRBV2; TRBD1 is a possible D gene (5 bases). The CDR3 runs 15 residues. V was clipped by 5 bases and J by 1 base, with 15 bases between them. Per the germline V gene, CDR1 is SNHLY and CDR2 is FYNNEI. CDR3 sequence: CASSNPTAGSYEQYF. CDR3 nucleotide sequence: TGTGCCAGCAGTAATCCGACAGCTGGATCCTACGAGCAGTACTTC.

This chain uses TRBV29-1 with TRBJ1-1, with D unresolved. With 3 bases removed from V and 7 bases from J, the gap between germline ends came to 9 bases. This CDR3 has 11 amino acids. CDR1 and CDR2 from the germline V gene are SQVTM and ANQGSEA. In DNA form, the CDR3 reads TGCAGCGTTGAGATAACTGGTGAAGCTTTCTTT. The encoded protein is CSVEITGEAFF.

CDR3 loop: CASSPQTGMNTEAFF. The CDR3 DNA sequence: TGTGCCAGCAGCCCGCAGACAGGGATGAACACTGAAGCTTTCTTT. This chain links TRBV7-2 with TRBJ1-1, with 7 bases lining up with TRBD1. The CDR3 loop spans 15 amino acids. J lost 0 bases, V lost 5 bases, and 6 bases had no gene match. CDR1 and CDR2 (germline): SGHTA, FQGNSA.

V and J are TRBV3-1 and TRBJ2-3; either TRBD1 or TRBD2 may supply D (5 bases each). This CDR3 spans 14 amino acids. Trimming left V 3 bases short and J 1 base short, with 8 bases between. Germline V lookup: CDR1 LGHDT, CDR2 YNNKEL (reference sequence). The CDR3 loop reads CASSHGAGTDTQYF. CDR3 in DNA: TGTGCCAGCAGCCACGGGGCTGGCACAGATACGCAGTATTTT.

This clonotype was observed a single time. The CDR3 loop is CASSLWTVGTDTQYF. The CDR3 nucleotides are TGTGCCAGCAGTTTGTGGACAGTGGGCACAGATACGCAGTATTTT. V and J are TRBV27 and TRBJ2-3, with a tentative D call TRBD1 (6 bases). Germline V lookup: CDR1 MNHEY, CDR2 SMNVEV (reference sequence). V was pared by 3 bases and J by 1 base, with 11 bases between. The CDR3 extends over 15 amino acids.

The sample holds a few counts of this clonotype. V and J are TRBV12-3 or TRBV12-4 and TRBJ2-7; D remains ambiguous. Trimming left V 3 bases short and J 0 bases short, with 9 bases between. The CDR3 extends over 14 amino acids. The CDR3 region is CASSFEVSSYEQYF. CDR3 sequence (DNA): TGTGCCAGCAGTTTCGAGGTCAGCTCCTACGAGCAGTACTTC.

This chain joins TRBV4-1 and TRBJ1-1, with D unresolved. CDR3 length: 14 residues. CDR1 and CDR2 (germline): MGHRA, YSYEKL. The V and J ends lost 6 bases and 3 bases respectively, with 14 bases between them. DNA of the CDR3: TGCGCCAGCAGGGATAGGGAGATCGACACTGAAGCTTTCTTT. Translated: CASRDREIDTEAFF.

This clonotype was found once. This chain uses TRBV5-8 with TRBJ1-1; 12 nucleotides line up with TRBD1. V trimming: 2 bases; J trimming: 6 bases; junction bases outside the gene matches: 5. The V gene's germline CDR1 is SGHTS and CDR2 YDEGEE. CDR3 length: 15 residues. CDR3 in amino acids: CASSLGTGGVAEAFF. CDR3 DNA sequence: TGTGCCAGCAGCTTAGGGACAGGGGGCGTCGCTGAAGCTTTCTTT.

The chain carries TRBV9 and TRBJ2-7, with a weak D call TRBD2 (6 bases). Germline V gene data show CDR1 as SGDLS and CDR2 as YYNGEE. Trimming pared 4 bases from V and 6 bases from J, leaving 17 bases between. The CDR3 loop spans 14 amino acids. Here the CDR3 DNA reads TGTGCCAGCAGCCCCCAGGCGGAGGGTTGCGAGCAGTACTTC. Translated: CASSPQAEGCEQYF.

This chain joins TRBV9 and TRBJ2-5; the D gene is possibly TRBD2 (7 bases). This CDR3 region has 15 residues. Per the germline V gene, CDR1 is SGDLS and CDR2 is YYNGEE. Trimming shortened V by 4 bases and J by 3 bases, and 16 bases separated the two germline ends. The CDR3 DNA follows: TGTGCCAGCAGCAAGGGGGGGTTCGGCGAAGAGACCCAGTACTTC. This translates into CASSKGGFGEETQYF.